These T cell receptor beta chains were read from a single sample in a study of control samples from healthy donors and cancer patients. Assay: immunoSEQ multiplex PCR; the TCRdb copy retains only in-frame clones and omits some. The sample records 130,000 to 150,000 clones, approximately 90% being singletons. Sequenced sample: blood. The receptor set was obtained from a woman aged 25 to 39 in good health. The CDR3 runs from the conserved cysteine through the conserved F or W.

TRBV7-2 CASSLDQRTVGYTF
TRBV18 CASSPPGLAGYNEQFF
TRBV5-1 CASSQSGTVNTEAFF
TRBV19 CASTKDGQRGQPQHF
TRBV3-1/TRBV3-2 CASSRKYEQYF
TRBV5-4 CASSFPGLAGGGETQYF
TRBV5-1 CASSWWGAHEKLFF
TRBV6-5 CASSRRTRGTDTQYF
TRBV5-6 CASSSGQGWPPLHF
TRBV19 CASSIVGPYWGNQPQHF
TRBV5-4 CASSPWGPTTGAKNIQYF
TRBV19 CASSRTSGPSYEQYF
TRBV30 CADRGPTEAFF
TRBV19 CASSTRDKGGLEQYF
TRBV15 CATSPRLAVNTGELFF
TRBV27 CASSFSGTSGYNEQFF